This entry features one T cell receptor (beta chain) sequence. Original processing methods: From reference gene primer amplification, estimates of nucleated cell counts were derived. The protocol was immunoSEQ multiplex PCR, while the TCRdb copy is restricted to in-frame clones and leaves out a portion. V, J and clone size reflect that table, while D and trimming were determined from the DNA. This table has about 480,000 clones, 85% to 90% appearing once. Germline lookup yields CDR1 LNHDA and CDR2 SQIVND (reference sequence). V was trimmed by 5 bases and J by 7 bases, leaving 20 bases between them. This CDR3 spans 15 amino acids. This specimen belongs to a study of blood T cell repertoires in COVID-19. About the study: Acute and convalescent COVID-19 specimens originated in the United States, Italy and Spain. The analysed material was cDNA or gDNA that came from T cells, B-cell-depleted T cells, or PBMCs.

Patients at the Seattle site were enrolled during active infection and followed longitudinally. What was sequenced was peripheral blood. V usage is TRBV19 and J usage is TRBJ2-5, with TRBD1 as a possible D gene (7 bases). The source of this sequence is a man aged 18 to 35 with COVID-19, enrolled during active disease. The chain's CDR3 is CASSSRQGGMVTQYF. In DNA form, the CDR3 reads TGTGCCAGTAGTTCCCGACAGGGAGGTATGGTGACCCAGTACTTC.